Sequencing of this TCR beta chain was carried out in a study of blood T cell repertoires in COVID-19. Overall study context: The analysed material was cDNA or gDNA that came from T cells, B-cell-depleted T cells, or PBMCs.

Adults between roughly 18 and 89 years of age took part from under 30 US areas. The trim removed 5 bases at V and 7 bases at J, leaving 6 bases unmatched. CDR1 SGHTA and CDR2 FQGNSA come from the germline V gene. This CDR3 has 14 amino acids. Sequenced by immunoSEQ multiplex PCR; TCRdb stores in-frame clones only, minus some. The sample includes 350,000 to 450,000 clones, roughly 92% of them seen just once. Sequencing input: PBMCs or T cells enriched from blood (not recorded which). The chain links TRBV7-2 to TRBJ1-2, with 11 bases lining up with TRBD1. This sequence was found in a woman aged 40 to 49 who had been exposed to COVID-19. CDR3 DNA: TGTGCCAGCAGCCTTACCGGGACAGGGGGTGGCTACACCTTC. This sequence encodes CASSLTGTGGGYTF.